This T cell receptor beta chain came from a study of T cell responses to AZD1222 COVID-19 vaccine. Looked up from germline, CDR1 is MGHDK and CDR2 is SYGVNS. This CDR3 region has 16 residues. With 5 bases clipped from V and 7 bases from J, the junction kept 12 bases outside the gene matches. The table came from immunoSEQ multiplex PCR; TCRdb's copy has only in-frame clones and leaves some out. The sample has under 150,000 clones; over 90% are singletons. The TCR was taken from an adult in good health. The chain joins TRBV25-1 to TRBJ1-4, with 8 bases aligning to TRBD1. The sequencing used peripheral blood, collected on day 0 of AZD1222 vaccination. Here the CDR3 DNA reads TGTGCCAGCAGTCCAACCCGGCAGGGGGCGCGTGAAAAACTGTTTTTT. Its translation is CASSPTRQGAREKLFF.